Presented here are 28 T cell receptor beta chains from one specimen sequenced in a study of CD8+ T cells in alopecia areata. TCR sequencing used cDNA made by reverse transcription of extracted RNA. The table came from immunoSEQ multiplex PCR; TCRdb's copy has only in-frame clones and leaves some out. The sample shows 100,000 to 150,000 clones, 61% of them seen only once. Treatment defined: oral pan-JAK inhibitor, 5-10 mg twice daily. The source was CD4+ T cells sorted from blood, collected at week 4, from a patient treated with tofacitinib. Receptors originate from a human donor with alopecia areata.

CDR3: CASSPRQGGPYEQYF. CDR3 coding DNA: TGTGCCAGCTCACCTCGCCAGGGAGGACCCTACGAGCAGTACTTC. The chain employs TRBV18 and TRBJ2-7; possible D gene TRBD2, 6 bases. Germline values: CDR1 KGHSH, CDR2 LQKENI. CDR3 length equals 15 residues. V was pared by 3 bases and J by 2 bases, with 14 bases between.

This sequence joins TRBV28 and TRBJ2-2; 8 bases line up with TRBD2. This CDR3 is 16 amino acids long. V shed 6 bases, J shed 2 bases, and the junction held 8 bases outside the gene matches. The V gene's germline CDR1 is MDHEN and CDR2 SYDVKM. The chain's CDR3 is CASSREGGANTGELFF. Written as DNA, the CDR3 is TGTGCCAGCAGCCGGGAGGGGGGCGCAAACACCGGGGAGCTGTTTTTT.

V is TRBV4-1 and J is TRBJ2-1; 10 nucleotides match TRBD2. CDR3 length: 16 amino acids. CDR1 and CDR2 (germline): MGHRA, YSYEKL. Germline trimming cut 3 bases from V and 3 bases from J; bases unmatched to any gene: 5. The CDR3 region is CASSQETSGYYNEQFF. The CDR3 coding sequence is TGCGCCAGCAGCCAGGAGACTAGCGGGTACTACAATGAGCAGTTCTTC.

The gene calls are TRBV20-1 and TRBJ2-7; no firm D call. Trimming left V 5 bases short and J 0 bases short, with 5 bases between. This CDR3 contains 11 residues. The V gene's germline CDR1 is DFQATT and CDR2 SNEGSKA (reference sequence). The CDR3 loop reads CSAPSSYEQYF. The CDR3 DNA sequence: TGCAGTGCTCCAAGCTCCTACGAGCAGTACTTC.

The chain carries TRBV28 and TRBJ2-7; 12 bases agree with TRBD2. Germline loops: CDR1 MDHEN, CDR2 SYDVKM. V gave up 6 bases and J gave up 9 bases; unmatched junction bases: 12. CDR3 length: 15 residues. In DNA form, the CDR3 reads TGTGCCAGCAGCCCTAGGACTAGCGGGACCGGTGGGCAGTACTTC. Its protein product is CASSPRTSGTGGQYF.

The rearrangement uses TRBV5-1 and TRBJ1-1, with D unclear. V was pared by 0 bases and J by 4 bases, with 10 bases between. CDR3 size: 14 residues. Germline V lookup: CDR1 SGHRS, CDR2 YFSETQ. The CDR3 region is CASSLGLGFTEAFF. CDR3 bases: TGCGCCAGCAGCTTGGGGCTGGGATTCACTGAAGCTTTCTTT.

This clone has a handful of counts. This chain joins TRBV5-1 and TRBJ2-2, with no clear D. This CDR3 contains 12 residues. From germline, CDR1 is SGHRS and CDR2 YFSETQ. With 1 base removed from V and 2 bases from J, the gap between germline ends came to 0 bases. The CDR3 spells CASSLNTGELFF. CDR3 DNA sequence: TGCGCCAGCAGCTTGAACACCGGGGAGCTGTTTTTT.

This sequence joins TRBV30 and TRBJ1-5, with TRBD1 matching 10 bases. V gave up 1 base and J gave up 11 bases; unmatched junction bases: 8. The CDR3 loop spans 14 amino acids. Germline V gene lookup returns CDR1 GTSNPN and CDR2 SVGIG (reference sequence). The CDR3 protein is CAWSGGQGQSAQHF. The CDR3 DNA reads as TGTGCCTGGAGTGGGGGACAGGGGCAATCAGCCCAGCATTTT.

This chain uses TRBV6-1 with TRBJ1-4, with TRBD1 as a possible D gene (6 bases). Trimming took 2 bases from V and 6 from J, leaving 13 bases between them. Looked up from germline, CDR1 is MNHNS and CDR2 is SASEGT. This CDR3 comprises 15 residues. The CDR3 protein is CASSELGGVDEKLFF. The CDR3 coding sequence is TGTGCCAGCAGTGAACTGGGGGGCGTAGATGAAAAACTGTTTTTT.

This clone was seen a few times. The chain recombines TRBV25-1 with TRBJ2-2; D gene ambiguous. The V and J ends lost 2 bases and 4 bases respectively, with 5 bases between them. CDR3 size: 13 residues. The V gene's germline CDR1 is MGHDK and CDR2 SYGVNS. The DNA for the CDR3 is TGTGCCAGCAGTGAAAGATCCACCGGGGAGCTGTTTTTT. Amino acids: CASSERSTGELFF.

The V and J genes are TRBV4-2 and TRBJ2-6; D may be TRBD2 (6 bases). V dropped 2 bases and J dropped 2 bases, with 16 bases sitting between them. Germline assignment: CDR1 LGHNA and CDR2 YNFKEQ. The CDR3 consists of 18 residues. The CDR3 nucleotides are TGTGCCAGCAGCCAACTCACCCCCGGCGGGGCTGGGGCCAACGTCCTGACTTTC. Amino acid sequence: CASSQLTPGGAGANVLTF.

The chain employs TRBV5-1 and TRBJ1-2; 8 nucleotides agree with TRBD1. The CDR3 extends over 16 amino acids. Germline V gene sequence: CDR1 SGHRS, CDR2 YFSETQ. V lost 4 bases and J lost 3; bases outside the gene matches: 11. CDR3 sequence reads: CASSKGPGGWDYGYTF. DNA of the CDR3: TGCGCCAGCAGCAAGGGGCCAGGGGGCTGGGACTATGGCTACACCTTC.

In this sample, this clone turned up a few times. The CDR3 DNA is TGTGCCAGCACTGCCCAACGGGAGACCCAGTACTTC. Translated, it gives CASTAQRETQYF. The chain couples TRBV2 to TRBJ2-5; D gene uncertain. Germline lookup yields CDR1 SNHLY and CDR2 FYNNEI. V was pared by 7 bases and J by 5 bases, with 11 bases between. This CDR3 comprises 12 residues.

The V gene is TRBV4-1, the J gene TRBJ1-2, with D uncertain. V lost 3 bases and J 8 bases, leaving 16 bases between the germline ends. Germline V gene lookup returns CDR1 MGHRA and CDR2 YSYEKL. This CDR3 comprises 14 residues. CDR3 amino acids: CASSQGSAARGYTF. The CDR3 DNA reads as TGCGCCAGCAGCCAGGGCTCGGCAGCTAGGGGCTACACCTTC.

This clone has a single count. The chain joins TRBV30 to TRBJ2-4; maybe TRBD1 (5 bases). CDR3 length: 14 residues. Looked up from germline, CDR1 is GTSNPN and CDR2 is SVGIG (reference sequence). Trimming removed 0 bases from V and 6 bases from J, with 12 bases in between. The CDR3 is CAWSVSSGLNIQYF. CDR3 nucleotides: TGTGCCTGGAGTGTATCTTCAGGGCTAAACATTCAGTACTTC.

The rearrangement links TRBV2 to TRBJ2-7; D call uncertain. The CDR3 contains 12 residues. Germline V gene data show CDR1 as SNHLY and CDR2 as FYNNEI. Between the trimmed V and J ends, which lost 8 bases and 2 bases, there was a span of 10 bases. The CDR3 DNA is TGTGCCAGCGGTACTACGACCTACGAGCAGTACTTC. This translates into CASGTTTYEQYF.

The rearrangement uses TRBV5-1 and TRBJ2-1; 8 bases are shared with TRBD2. The CDR3 length is 16 residues. The J segment lost 6 bases and the V segment lost 0 bases, leaving 8 bases of the junction unmatched. CDR1 and CDR2 (germline): SGHRS, YFSETQ. The CDR3 here is CASSLGAGDGINEQFF. The CDR3 DNA reads as TGCGCCAGCAGCTTGGGAGCGGGGGACGGTATCAATGAGCAGTTCTTC.

The table lists this clone with a few counts. V gene TRBV7-9 combines with J gene TRBJ2-2; no reliable D call. CDR1 and CDR2 (germline): SEHNR, FQNEAQ (reference sequence). CDR3 length: 13 amino acids. V dropped 4 bases and J dropped 0 bases, with 3 bases sitting between them. In DNA form, the CDR3 reads TGTGCCAGCAGCTCTCCGAACACCGGGGAGCTGTTTTTT. Protein sequence: CASSSPNTGELFF.

This clone was seen only a few times. The chain has TRBV2 and TRBJ1-4; TRBD1 agrees at 9 bases. CDR1 is SNHLY and CDR2 is FYNNEI in the germline V gene. The CDR3 loop spans 13 amino acids. Unmatched junction bases numbered 4, after V lost 7 bases and J lost 7 bases. The CDR3 DNA follows: TGTGCCAGCAAACGACAGGGGGGTGAAAAACTGTTTTTT. Translated, it gives CASKRQGGEKLFF.

The J gene is TRBJ2-5, the V gene TRBV19, with D possibly called TRBD1 or TRBD2 (5 bases each). This CDR3 contains 15 residues. The germline V gene encodes CDR1 LNHDA and CDR2 SQIVND (reference sequence). The germline V and J ends were trimmed by 5 bases and 5 bases, with 18 bases remaining between them. The CDR3 DNA sequence: TGTGCCAGTAGTGACCGGGGCGGAGCGTGGGAGACCCAGTACTTC. It encodes CASSDRGGAWETQYF.

The V call is TRBV7-2, the J call TRBJ2-2; the D is unclear. With 3 bases removed from V and 1 base from J, the gap between germline ends came to 6 bases. Looked up from germline, CDR1 is SGHTA and CDR2 is FQGNSA. This CDR3 has 14 residues. DNA for the CDR3: TGTGCCAGCAGCTTTAACTGGAACACCGGGGAGCTGTTTTTT. Translation: CASSFNWNTGELFF.

This CDR3 reads CASSLEGGASYEQYF. CDR3 DNA sequence: TGTGCCAGCAGCTTAGAAGGGGGAGCCTCCTACGAGCAGTACTTC. The chain uses TRBV7-9 and TRBJ2-7; tentatively, D is TRBD1 (6 bases). Germline assignment: CDR1 SEHNR and CDR2 FQNEAQ (reference sequence). Between the trimmed V and J ends, which lost 1 base and 0 bases, there was a span of 10 bases. The CDR3 is 15 amino acids.

CDR3 DNA: TGTGCCAGCAGGAGCGGGAGTATAAAGACCCAGTACTTC. As protein: CASRSGSIKTQYF. The rearrangement joins TRBV2 to TRBJ2-5, with 8 nucleotides matching TRBD2. The length of the CDR3 is 13 residues. J was trimmed by 6 bases and V by 6 bases; bases with no gene match: 6. Germline CDR1 is SNHLY and CDR2 is FYNNEI.

The rearrangement links TRBV29-1 to TRBJ1-2, with 10 nucleotides matching TRBD1. Trimming removed 5 bases from V and 7 bases from J; junction bases left unmatched: 7. The CDR3 extends over 13 amino acids. Germline CDR1 reads SQVTM; CDR2 reads ANQGSEA. As DNA, the CDR3 is TGCAGCGTTCAGACAGGGGGCCCAGGTGGCTACACCTTC. This sequence encodes CSVQTGGPGGYTF.

The rearrangement joins TRBV30 to TRBJ1-2; weak D call: TRBD1 (5 bases). The CDR3 is made up of 12 amino acids. V lost 2 bases and J 8 bases, leaving 12 bases between the germline ends. The germline CDR1 and CDR2 sequences are GTSNPN and SVGIG (reference sequence). The DNA of the CDR3 is TGTGCCTGGAGTCGGGACCTGAGGGGCTACACCTTC. It encodes CAWSRDLRGYTF.

The chain has TRBV29-1 and TRBJ1-5; D gene uncertain. CDR1 is SQVTM, CDR2 ANQGSEA, per germline. V shed 7 bases and J shed 6 bases, with 22 bases lying between them. The CDR3 totals 15 residues. CDR3 loop: CSAKRHRGSGQPQHF. For the CDR3, the DNA is TGCAGCGCCAAGCGACATCGGGGAAGTGGTCAGCCCCAGCATTTT.

This rearrangement joins TRBV18 to TRBJ2-1, with D tentatively TRBD1 (6 bases). This CDR3 is built from 15 residues. Germline loops: CDR1 KGHSH, CDR2 LQKENI. V was pared by 3 bases and J by 3 bases, with 12 bases between. As DNA, the CDR3 is TGTGCCAGCTCACCGGGGGCCAGGGGCTACAATGAGCAGTTCTTC. The encoded protein is CASSPGARGYNEQFF.

The chain couples TRBV9 to TRBJ1-3; TRBD1 might be the D (5 bases). The CDR3 runs to 17 residues. Germline V gene data show CDR1 as SGDLS and CDR2 as YYNGEE. Trimming removed 0 bases from V and 0 bases from J, with 13 bases in between. CDR3 in amino acids: CASSVEVGTDSGNTIYF. The CDR3 nucleotides read TGTGCCAGCAGCGTAGAAGTAGGGACGGACTCTGGAAACACCATATATTTT.